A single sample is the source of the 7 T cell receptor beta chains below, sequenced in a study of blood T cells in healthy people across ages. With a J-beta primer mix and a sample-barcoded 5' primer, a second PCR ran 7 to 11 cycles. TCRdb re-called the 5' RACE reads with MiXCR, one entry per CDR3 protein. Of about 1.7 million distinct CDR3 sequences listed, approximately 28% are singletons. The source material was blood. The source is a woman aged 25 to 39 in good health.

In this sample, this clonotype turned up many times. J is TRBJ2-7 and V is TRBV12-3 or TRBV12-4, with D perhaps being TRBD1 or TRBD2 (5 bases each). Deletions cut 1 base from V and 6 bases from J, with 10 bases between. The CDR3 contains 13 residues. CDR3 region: CASSLGGTTEQYF. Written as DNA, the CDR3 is TGTGCCAGCAGTTTAGGGGGGACCACCGAGCAGTACTTC.

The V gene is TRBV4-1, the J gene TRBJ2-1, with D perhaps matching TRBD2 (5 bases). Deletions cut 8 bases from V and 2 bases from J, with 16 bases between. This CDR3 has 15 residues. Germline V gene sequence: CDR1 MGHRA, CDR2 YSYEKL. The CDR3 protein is CASCPLRVPYNEQFF. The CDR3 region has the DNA TGCGCCAGCTGCCCTTTGAGGGTGCCCTACAATGAGCAGTTCTTC.

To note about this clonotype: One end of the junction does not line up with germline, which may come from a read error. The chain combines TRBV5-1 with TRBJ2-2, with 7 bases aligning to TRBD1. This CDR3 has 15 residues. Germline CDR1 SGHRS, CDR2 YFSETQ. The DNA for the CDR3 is TGCGCCAGCAGCTTGGGACAGGGCCTCACCGGGGAGCGGTTTTTT. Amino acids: CASSLGQGLTGERFF.

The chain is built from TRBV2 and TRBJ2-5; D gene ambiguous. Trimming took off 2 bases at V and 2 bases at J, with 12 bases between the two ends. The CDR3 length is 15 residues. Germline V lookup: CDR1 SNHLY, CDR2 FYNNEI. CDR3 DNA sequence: TGTGCCAGCAGTGAAACCGGGTTGGAACAAGAGACCCAGTACTTC. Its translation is CASSETGLEQETQYF.

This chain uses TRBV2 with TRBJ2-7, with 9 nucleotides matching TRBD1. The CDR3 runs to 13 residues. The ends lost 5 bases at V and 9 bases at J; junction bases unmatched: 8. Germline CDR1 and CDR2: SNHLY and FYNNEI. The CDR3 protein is CASSSPGQGGQYF. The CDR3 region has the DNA TGTGCCAGCAGTTCTCCGGGACAGGGAGGGCAGTACTTC.

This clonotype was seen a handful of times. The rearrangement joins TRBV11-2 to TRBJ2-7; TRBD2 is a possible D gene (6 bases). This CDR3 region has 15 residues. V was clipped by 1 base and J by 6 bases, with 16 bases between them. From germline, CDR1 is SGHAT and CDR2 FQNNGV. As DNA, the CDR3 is TGTGCCAGCAGCTTAGGCGGGACCTTGGCGGGCGAGCAGTACTTC. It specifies CASSLGGTLAGEQYF.

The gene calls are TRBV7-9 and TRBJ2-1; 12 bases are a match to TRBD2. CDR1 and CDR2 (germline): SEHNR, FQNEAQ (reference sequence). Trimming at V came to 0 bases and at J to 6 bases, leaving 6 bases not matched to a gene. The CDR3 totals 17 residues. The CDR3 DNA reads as TGTGCCAGCAGCTTAGCGCAGGCTAGCGGGAGGGCCAATGAGCAGTTCTTC. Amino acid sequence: CASSLAQASGRANEQFF.